One and the same sample provided the 10 T cell receptor beta chains below, sequenced in a study of breast tumors, draining lymph nodes, adjacent tissues. Breast cancer patients provided tissue from their axillary draining lymph nodes. TCRdb passed the multiplex PCR reads through MiXCR, listing each CDR3 protein once. The sample shows fewer than 200,000 distinct CDR3 sequences, 30% to 35% of them seen only once. Input material: axillary lymph node tissue. These receptors originate from a female donor with breast cancer. Some clones in this sample may be carry-over from other donors' samples.

Concerning this clonotype: A junction boundary mismatches the germline segment, possibly from a read error. The V gene is TRBV11-3, the J gene TRBJ1-5; D is unresolved. Looked up from germline, CDR1 is SGHNT and CDR2 is YENEEA. The CDR3 sequence is 13 residues long. CDR3 nucleotide sequence: TGTGTCAGCAGCTTATATCTCCGGGAGACCCAGCATTTT. Its protein product is CVSSLYLRETQHF.

This clonotype was found many times. This chain joins TRBV7-2 and TRBJ2-1; 9 bases are a match to TRBD2. The CDR3 consists of 15 residues. Trimming removed 5 bases from V and 8 bases from J; junction bases left unmatched: 10. The germline gives CDR1 SGHTA, CDR2 FQGNSA. The CDR3: CASSDQRGASDEQFF. CDR3 nucleotide sequence: TGTGCCAGCAGCGACCAGCGGGGGGCATCAGATGAGCAGTTCTTC.

The chain has TRBV20-1 and TRBJ1-2, with D possibly being TRBD1 (5 bases). This CDR3 has 15 amino acids. Germline V lookup: CDR1 DFQATT, CDR2 SNEGSKA (reference sequence). Trimming removed 3 bases at V and 7 bases at J, with 21 bases between. CDR3 loop: CSASLGTSPELGYTF. The CDR3 DNA reads as TGCAGTGCTAGCCTCGGGACGTCCCCGGAACTTGGCTACACCTTC.

V usage is TRBV11-3 and J usage is TRBJ2-4; tentative D call: TRBD1 (5 bases). The CDR3 contains 13 residues. Germline-derived CDR1 and CDR2 are SGHNT and YENEEA. The V end lost 0 bases, the J end lost 13 bases, and 13 bases lay between the germline ends. The CDR3 loop is CASSLDFRAGQYF. DNA of the CDR3: TGTGCCAGCAGCTTAGATTTTCGGGCAGGGCAGTACTTC.

At least ten counts were recorded for this clonotype. The chain couples TRBV12-3 or TRBV12-4 to TRBJ1-3; D is ambiguous. V lost 6 bases and J 2 bases, leaving 11 bases between the germline ends. The CDR3 extends over 14 amino acids. In nucleotides, the CDR3 is TGTGCCAGCAGAAACGGGGTGGCTGGAAACACCATATATTTT. Protein product: CASRNGVAGNTIYF.

This clonotype has only a few counts. V is TRBV6-2 or TRBV6-3 and J is TRBJ1-2, with D maybe TRBD1 (6 bases). Looked up from germline, CDR1 is MNHEY and CDR2 is SVGEGT. Trimming removed 6 bases from V and 8 bases from J, with 19 bases in between. CDR3 length equals 14 residues. CDR3 residues: CASSLSGGPEGYTF. Written as DNA, the CDR3 is TGTGCCAGCAGCCTTTCGGGGGGGCCGGAAGGCTACACCTTC.

This clonotype was counted ten times or more. The chain employs TRBV7-2 and TRBJ2-3; 14 nucleotides line up with TRBD2. Germline V gene sequence: CDR1 SGHTA, CDR2 FQGNSA. The CDR3 totals 19 residues. The V and J ends lost 4 bases and 0 bases, in that order; junction bases with no gene match: 9. The CDR3, as DNA: TGTGCCAGCAGCTCGGTAGGACTAGCGGGGGGAGCTAGCACAGATACGCAGTATTTT. Its translation: CASSSVGLAGGASTDTQYF.

Concerning this clonotype itself: Possible read error: a much larger clone is one base away. The genes are TRBV10-3 and TRBJ1-1, with D hard to call. V shed 6 bases and J shed 0 bases, with 11 bases lying between them. The CDR3 contains 14 residues. The germline CDR1 and CDR2 sequences are ENHRY and SYGVKD. CDR3: CAIRGSELNTEAFF. The CDR3 DNA reads as TGTGCCATCAGGGGCTCGGAGTTGAACACTGAAGCTTTCTTT.

This clonotype was seen only once. The V call is TRBV6-1, the J call TRBJ1-5; tentative D call: TRBD1 (6 bases). CDR3 size: 16 residues. Germline CDR1 reads MNHNS; CDR2 reads SASEGT. Trimming removed 6 bases at V and 4 bases at J, with 19 bases between. This chain's CDR3 is CASSEPDSKHNQPQHF. CDR3 bases: TGTGCCAGCAGCGAGCCGGACAGCAAACATAATCAGCCCCAGCATTTT.

The chain couples TRBV6-5 to TRBJ2-1; unclear D gene. The germline CDR1 and CDR2 sequences are MNHEY and SVGAGI. CDR3 length: 15 amino acids. The ends were cut back, 6 bases at V and 0 bases at J, with 12 bases in the middle. The CDR3 region has the DNA TGTGCCAGCAGGGGCTCCTTGAGCTCCTACAATGAGCAGTTCTTC. It translates to CASRGSLSSYNEQFF.